This T cell receptor (beta chain) was captured by sequencing in a study of monozygotic twins with inflammatory bowel disease. Following a re-call of the 5' RACE reads, TCRdb has one entry per CDR3 protein and lacks DNA. The table lists 150,000 to 200,000 distinct CDR3 sequences, with 2.5% to 3% in the top ten. The germline V gene has CDR1 KGHDR and CDR2 SFDVKD. This CDR3 spans 12 amino acids. The receptor was derived from a human donor with ulcerative colitis or Crohn's disease, or a healthy co-twin of an affected twin (not recorded which). The chain is built from TRBV24-1 and TRBJ2-1; with no DNA, the TCRdb D assignment of TRBD1 cannot be verified. Input material: blood. Here the CDR3 reads CATRNRGSEQFF.